This record looks at one TCR beta chain sequence and its context. What it binds is not known. The V end was cut by 3 bases, the J end by 7 bases, with 11 bases between. The CDR3 runs to 13 residues. Germline assignment: CDR1 SGHNT and CDR2 YYREEE (reference sequence). The template used for profiling TCR beta VDJ and CDR3 was genomic DNA. Each CDR3 protein gets one entry after TCRdb re-called the reads with MiXCR. The sample shows 350,000 to 450,000 distinct CDR3 sequences, 65% to 75% of them seen only once. These data come from a study of CD8+CD57+ T cells in acquired aplastic anemia. The wider study: Sorting CD4+ and CD8+ cells gave DNA averaging around 3 ug. Healthy donor CD4+ cell samples had a mean of roughly 9.8 million reads.

Overall study results and limits: It was found that more than 25 CD8+ CDR3 sequences were shared between patients and controls. Controls and patients did not differ significantly in CD8+ Simpson's diversity.

The sequenced material came from sorted CD4+, CD8+, or CD8+CD57+ T cells (not recorded which) from PBMCs. The TCR comes from a human donor in good health, serving as a control. The chain links TRBV5-4 to TRBJ1-5; no clear D gene. CDR3 nucleotides: TGTGCCAGCAGCTCCCCCGTGAGACAGCCCCAGCATTTT. It is translated as CASSSPVRQPQHF.